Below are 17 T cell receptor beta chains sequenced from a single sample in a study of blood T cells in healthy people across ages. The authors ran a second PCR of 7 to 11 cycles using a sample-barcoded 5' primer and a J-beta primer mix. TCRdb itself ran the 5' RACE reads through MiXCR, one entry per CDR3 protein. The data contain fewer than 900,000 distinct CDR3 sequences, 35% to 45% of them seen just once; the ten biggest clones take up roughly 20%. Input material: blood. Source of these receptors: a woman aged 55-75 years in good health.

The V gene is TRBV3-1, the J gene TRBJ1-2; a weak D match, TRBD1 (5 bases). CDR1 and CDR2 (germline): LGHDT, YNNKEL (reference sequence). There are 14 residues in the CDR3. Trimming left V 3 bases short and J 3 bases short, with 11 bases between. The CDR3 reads CASSQAGTYYGYTF. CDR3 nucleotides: TGTGCCAGCAGCCAGGCCGGGACTTACTATGGCTACACCTTC.

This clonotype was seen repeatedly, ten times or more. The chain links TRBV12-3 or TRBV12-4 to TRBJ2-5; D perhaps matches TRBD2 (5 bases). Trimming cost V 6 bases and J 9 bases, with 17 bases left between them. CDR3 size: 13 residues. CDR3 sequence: CASSLDSMRAQYF. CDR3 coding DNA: TGTGCCAGCAGCCTCGATTCTATGAGGGCCCAGTACTTC.

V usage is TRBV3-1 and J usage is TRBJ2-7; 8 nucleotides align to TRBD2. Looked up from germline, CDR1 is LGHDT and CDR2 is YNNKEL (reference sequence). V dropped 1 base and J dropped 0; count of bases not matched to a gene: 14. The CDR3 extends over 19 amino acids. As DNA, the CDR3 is TGTGCCAGCAGCCAAGGAATCGTAGCCGTCGGGAGGGCCTCCTACGAGCAGTACTTC. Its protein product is CASSQGIVAVGRASYEQYF.

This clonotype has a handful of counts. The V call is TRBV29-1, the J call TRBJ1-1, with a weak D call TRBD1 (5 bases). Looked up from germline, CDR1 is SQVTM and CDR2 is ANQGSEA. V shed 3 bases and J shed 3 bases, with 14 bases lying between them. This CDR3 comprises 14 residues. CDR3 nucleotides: TGCAGCGTTGATAGCAGGGCTCAGGACACTGAAGCTTTCTTT. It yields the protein CSVDSRAQDTEAFF.

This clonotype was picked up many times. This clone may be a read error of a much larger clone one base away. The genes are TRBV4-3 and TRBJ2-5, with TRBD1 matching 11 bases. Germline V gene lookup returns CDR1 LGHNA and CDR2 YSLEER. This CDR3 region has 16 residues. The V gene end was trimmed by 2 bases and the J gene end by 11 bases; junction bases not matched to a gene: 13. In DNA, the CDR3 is TGCGCCAGCAGCCAAACCGGGACAGGGGGGGTCGATGAGCAGTACTTC. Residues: CASSQTGTGGVDEQYF.

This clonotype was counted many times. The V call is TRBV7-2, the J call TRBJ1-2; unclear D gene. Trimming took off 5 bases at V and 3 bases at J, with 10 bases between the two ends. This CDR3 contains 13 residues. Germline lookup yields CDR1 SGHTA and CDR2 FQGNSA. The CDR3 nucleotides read TGTGCCAGCAGCCCACGGGCGGACTATGGCTACACCTTC. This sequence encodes CASSPRADYGYTF.

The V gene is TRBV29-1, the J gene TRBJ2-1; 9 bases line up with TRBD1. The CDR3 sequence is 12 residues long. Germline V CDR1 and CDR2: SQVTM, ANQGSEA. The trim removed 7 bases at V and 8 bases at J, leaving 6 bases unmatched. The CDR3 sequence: CSAEGDRDEQFF. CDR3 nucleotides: TGCAGCGCTGAGGGGGACAGGGATGAGCAGTTCTTC.

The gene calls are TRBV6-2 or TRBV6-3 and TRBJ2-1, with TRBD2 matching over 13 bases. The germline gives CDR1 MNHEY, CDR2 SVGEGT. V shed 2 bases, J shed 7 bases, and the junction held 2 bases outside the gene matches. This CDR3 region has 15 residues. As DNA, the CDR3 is TGTGCCAGCAGTTACCGGACTAGCGGGGGTAATGAGCAGTTCTTC. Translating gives CASSYRTSGGNEQFF.

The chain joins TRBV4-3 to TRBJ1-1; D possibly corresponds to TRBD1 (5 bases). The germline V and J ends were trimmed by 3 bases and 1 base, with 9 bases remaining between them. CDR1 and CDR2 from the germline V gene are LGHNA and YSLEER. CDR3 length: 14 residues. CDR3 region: CASSQTTANTEAFF. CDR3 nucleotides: TGCGCCAGCAGCCAGACGACAGCGAACACTGAAGCTTTCTTT.

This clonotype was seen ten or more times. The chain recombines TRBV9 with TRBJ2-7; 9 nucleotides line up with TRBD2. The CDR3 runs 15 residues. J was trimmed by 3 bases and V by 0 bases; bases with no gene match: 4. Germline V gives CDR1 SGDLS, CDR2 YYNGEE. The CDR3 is CASSVEAGGHYEQYF. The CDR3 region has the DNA TGTGCCAGCAGCGTAGAGGCGGGGGGGCACTACGAGCAGTACTTC. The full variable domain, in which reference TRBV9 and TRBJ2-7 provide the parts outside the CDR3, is DSGVTQTPKHLITATGQRVTLRCSPRSGDLSVYWYQQSLDQGLQFLIQYYNGEERAKGNILERFSAQQFPDLHSELNLSSLELGDSALYFCASSVEAGGHYEQYFGPGTRLTVT.

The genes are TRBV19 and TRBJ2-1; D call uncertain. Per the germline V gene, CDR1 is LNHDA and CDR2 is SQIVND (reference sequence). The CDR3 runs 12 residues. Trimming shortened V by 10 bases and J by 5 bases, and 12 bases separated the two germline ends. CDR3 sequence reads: CATTLGNNEQFF. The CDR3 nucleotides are TGTGCCACCACCCTGGGAAACAATGAGCAGTTCTTC.

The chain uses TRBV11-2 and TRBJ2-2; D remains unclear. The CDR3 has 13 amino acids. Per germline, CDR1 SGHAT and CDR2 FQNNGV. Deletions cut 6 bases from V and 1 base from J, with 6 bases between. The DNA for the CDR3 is TGTGCCAGCAGTTCTATGAACACCGGGGAGCTGTTTTTT. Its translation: CASSSMNTGELFF.

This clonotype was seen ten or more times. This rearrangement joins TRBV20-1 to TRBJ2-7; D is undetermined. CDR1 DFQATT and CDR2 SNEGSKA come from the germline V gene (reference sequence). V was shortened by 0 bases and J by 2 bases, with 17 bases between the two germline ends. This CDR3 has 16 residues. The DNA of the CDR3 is TGCAGTGCTAGAGAACAGAAGCTACAAGAAGCCTACGAGCAGTACTTC. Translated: CSAREQKLQEAYEQYF.

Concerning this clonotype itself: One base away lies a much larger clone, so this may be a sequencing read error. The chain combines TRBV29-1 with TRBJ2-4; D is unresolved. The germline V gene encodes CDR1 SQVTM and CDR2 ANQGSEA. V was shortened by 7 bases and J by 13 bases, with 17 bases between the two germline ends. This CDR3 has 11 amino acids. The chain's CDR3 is CSGQGHSAQYF. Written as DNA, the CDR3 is TGCAGCGGCCAAGGGCACAGTGCGCAGTACTTC.

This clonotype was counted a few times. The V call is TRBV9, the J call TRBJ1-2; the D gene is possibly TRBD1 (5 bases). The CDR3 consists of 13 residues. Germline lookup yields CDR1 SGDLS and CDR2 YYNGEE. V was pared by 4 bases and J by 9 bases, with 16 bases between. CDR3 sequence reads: CASSKSDSIRYTF. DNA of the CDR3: TGTGCCAGCAGCAAATCCGACAGTATACGCTACACCTTC.

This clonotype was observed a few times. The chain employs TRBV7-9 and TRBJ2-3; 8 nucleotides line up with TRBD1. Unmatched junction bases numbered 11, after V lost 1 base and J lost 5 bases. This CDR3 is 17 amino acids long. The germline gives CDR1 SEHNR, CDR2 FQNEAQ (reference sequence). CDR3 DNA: TGTGCCAGCAGCTTAGATTGGGGACAGGTTGCCGGAGATACGCAGTATTTT. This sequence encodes CASSLDWGQVAGDTQYF. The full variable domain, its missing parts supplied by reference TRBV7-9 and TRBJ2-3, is DTGVSQNPRHKITKRGQNVTFRCDPISEHNRLYWYRQTLGQGPEFLTYFQNEAQLEKSRLLSDRFSAERPKGSFSTLEIQRTEQGDSAMYLCASSLDWGQVAGDTQYFGPGTRLTVL.

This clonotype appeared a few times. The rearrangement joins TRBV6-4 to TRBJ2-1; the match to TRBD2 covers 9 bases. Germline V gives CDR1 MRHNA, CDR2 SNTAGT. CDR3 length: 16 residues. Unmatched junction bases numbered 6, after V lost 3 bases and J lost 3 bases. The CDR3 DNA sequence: TGTGCCAGCAGTGAAAGCTCAGCGGGGGGCTACAATGAGCAGTTCTTC. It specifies CASSESSAGGYNEQFF.